The rows below give T cell receptor beta chains drawn from one sample of a study of cytomegalovirus exposure and HLA in healthy donors. Data came from immunoSEQ multiplex PCR; TCRdb stores just in-frame clones and leaves some out. The data show 250,000 or so clones, approximately 84% seen once. Sequencing used PBMCs. These receptors came from a man aged 18 to 29 in good health and CMV-seropositive. CDR3s include the opening cysteine and the closing phenylalanine or tryptophan. A D gene is named only where the DNA matches it firmly. Some rows have no size entry. The others give once, few or many, or a class for an expanded clone.

d_call j_call v_call clone_size cdr3_aa cdr3_nt
TRBD2 TRBJ2-5 TRBV4-2 NA CASSPDGTSLGETQYF TGTGCCAGCAGCCCCGACGGGACTAGCTTGGGGGAGACCCAGTACTTC
NA TRBJ2-3 TRBV5-1 NA CASSLIGVSTDTQYF TGCGCCAGCAGTCTTATCGGGGTCAGCACAGATACGCAGTATTTT
NA TRBJ2-2 TRBV29-1 NA CSVDITGELFF TGCAGCGTTGATATCACCGGGGAGCTGTTTTTT
NA TRBJ2-2 TRBV5-1 NA CASSLGPEGTGELFF TGCGCCAGCAGCCTCGGACCTGAAGGCACCGGGGAGCTGTTTTTT
NA TRBJ2-7 TRBV28 NA CASSLLSGSIPYEQYF TGTGCCAGCAGTTTATTGAGCGGGTCAATTCCCTACGAGCAGTACTTC
TRBD1 TRBJ2-7 TRBV19 NA CASGQGAGYEQYF TGTGCCAGCGGACAGGGGGCAGGTTACGAGCAGTACTTC
NA TRBJ2-7 TRBV25-1 NA CASSVPLGEQYF TGTGCCAGCAGTGTACCATTGGGGGAGCAGTACTTC
TRBD1 TRBJ2-7 TRBV30 NA CAWNRDRSYEQYF TGTGCCTGGAACCGGGACAGGTCCTACGAGCAGTACTTC
TRBD2 TRBJ2-1 TRBV30 NA CAWSSSGTYNEQFF TGTGCCTGGTCCAGTAGCGGGACCTACAATGAGCAGTTCTTC
NA TRBJ2-3 TRBV5-6 NA CASSSMRRLGTDTQYF TGTGCCAGCAGCTCGATGAGAAGGTTGGGGACAGATACGCAGTATTTT
TRBD2 TRBJ2-3 TRBV7-2 NA CASSPHLAGVEDTQYF TGTGCCAGCAGCCCCCATTTAGCGGGAGTTGAGGATACGCAGTATTTT
TRBD2 TRBJ2-1 TRBV28 NA CASSPWGLAGKDEQFF TGTGCCAGCAGTCCCTGGGGACTAGCGGGAAAGGATGAGCAGTTCTTC
NA TRBJ2-7 TRBV18 NA CASSPKGGEQYF TGTGCCAGCTCACCGAAGGGGGGCGAGCAGTACTTC
TRBD1 TRBJ1-1 TRBV5-1 NA CASRQGTRGTEAFF TGCGCCAGCAGACAGGGGACAAGGGGGACTGAAGCTTTCTTT
TRBD1 TRBJ2-7 TRBV28 NA CASSSRQGEKYEQYF TGTGCCAGCAGTTCCCGACAGGGGGAAAAATACGAGCAGTACTTC
NA TRBJ1-5 TRBV28 once CASSLRPGPRNQPQHF TGTGCCAGCAGTTTAAGGCCGGGTCCACGCAATCAGCCCCAGCATTTT
NA TRBJ2-7 TRBV15 NA CATSWGPYEQYF TGTGCCACCAGCTGGGGTCCCTACGAGCAGTACTTC